The next 23 T cell receptor beta chains were all read from a single sample in a study of T cells in Graves' hyperthyroidism and ophthalmopathy. From RNA transcripts, TCR beta CDR3 regions were amplified. In the first-round RT-PCR of the TCR CDR3, the HTBI primer set was used. TCRdb re-analysed the multiplex PCR reads in MiXCR, keeping a single row per CDR3 protein. The sample shows roughly 750,000 distinct CDR3 sequences, 16% of them seen only once. Sequenced material: blood. All receptors derive from a man younger than 35 with Graves' hyperthyroidism.

This clonotype was observed many times. J is TRBJ1-1 and V is TRBV24-1; no clear D gene. This CDR3 region has 15 residues. Deletions cut 2 bases from V and 1 base from J, with 10 bases between. Germline CDR1 is KGHDR and CDR2 is SFDVKD. The CDR3 loop is CATSDSTRGNTEAFF. The CDR3 DNA reads TGTGCCACCAGTGATTCTACGCGGGGGAACACTGAAGCTTTCTTT.

The chain combines TRBV7-9 with TRBJ2-2; no definite D call. Germline V lookup: CDR1 SEHNR, CDR2 FQNEAQ (reference sequence). V was trimmed by 4 bases and J by 5 bases, leaving 17 bases between them. The length of the CDR3 is 16 residues. CDR3 sequence: CASSSSVLSGTGELFF. For the CDR3, the DNA is TGTGCCAGCAGCTCTAGTGTCCTATCGGGTACCGGGGAGCTGTTTTTT.

This clonotype was counted ten times or more. The V call is TRBV28, the J call TRBJ2-7; D is perhaps TRBD1 (6 bases). This CDR3 is built from 15 residues. Trimming left V 4 bases short and J 2 bases short, with 15 bases between. Per the germline V gene, CDR1 is MDHEN and CDR2 is SYDVKM. In DNA form, the CDR3 reads TGTGCCAGCAGTTCGCCGGGACACTCTGCCTACGAGCAGTACTTC. Amino acid sequence: CASSSPGHSAYEQYF.

The chain couples TRBV2 to TRBJ1-1; D might be TRBD1 (6 bases). This CDR3 is 14 amino acids long. The V end lost 0 bases, the J end lost 6 bases, and 11 bases lay between the germline ends. Germline CDR1 is SNHLY and CDR2 is FYNNEI. The CDR3 DNA sequence: TGTGCCAGCAGTGAAGCGGGGGCTATACCTGAAGCTTTCTTT. It specifies CASSEAGAIPEAFF.

This clonotype occurred a few times. V usage is TRBV7-9 and J usage is TRBJ1-5; 10 positions match TRBD1. V was pared by 3 bases and J by 5 bases, with 7 bases of the junction left unmatched. The germline CDR1 and CDR2 sequences are SEHNR and FQNEAQ (reference sequence). This CDR3 has 16 amino acids. The CDR3 protein is CASSFWTGGIDQPQHF. The CDR3 DNA reads as TGTGCCAGCAGCTTTTGGACAGGGGGGATTGATCAGCCCCAGCATTTT.

This clonotype was counted a few times. The chain carries TRBV12-3 or TRBV12-4 and TRBJ2-1; D is unclear. The CDR3 consists of 15 residues. Between the trimmed V and J ends, which lost 3 bases and 3 bases, there was a span of 12 bases. In nucleotides, the CDR3 is TGTGCCAGCAGTTTCGTAGGGTCGGGCTACAATGAGCAGTTCTTC. It is translated as CASSFVGSGYNEQFF.

This clonotype was picked up a small number of times. This chain uses TRBV4-3 with TRBJ2-2, with D perhaps being TRBD1 or TRBD2 (6 bases each). Per the germline V gene, CDR1 is LGHNA and CDR2 is YSLEER. The CDR3 spans 16 residues. Trimming cost V 0 bases and J 4 bases, with 12 bases left between them. In DNA form, the CDR3 reads TGCGCCAGCAGCCAAGATCCGGGGGCAGGCACCGGGGAGCTGTTTTTT. Encoded protein: CASSQDPGAGTGELFF.

This clonotype was recorded a few times. The J gene is TRBJ2-4, the V gene TRBV28, with TRBD2 as a possible D gene (5 bases). Germline V CDR1 and CDR2: MDHEN, SYDVKM. The CDR3 totals 14 residues. The V gene lost 6 bases and the J gene lost 1 base, with 10 bases spanning the gap. CDR3 region: CASRTIRAKNIQYF. The CDR3 DNA is TGTGCCAGCAGGACTATAAGGGCCAAAAACATTCAGTACTTC.

Ten or more counts support this clonotype. The J gene is TRBJ2-2, the V gene TRBV7-3; D gene unclear. The CDR3 spans 14 residues. Per germline, CDR1 SGHTA and CDR2 FQGTGA. V was clipped by 2 bases and J by 1 base, with 5 bases between them. The chain's CDR3 is CASSLLRNTGELFF. CDR3 sequence (DNA): TGTGCCAGCAGCTTACTGAGGAACACCGGGGAGCTGTTTTTT.

This clonotype was found a few times. This rearrangement joins TRBV19 to TRBJ2-5; D assignment may be TRBD1 or TRBD2 (5 bases each). The germline CDR1 and CDR2 sequences are LNHDA and SQIVND (reference sequence). The CDR3 contains 13 residues. Trimming took 5 bases from V and 7 from J, leaving 14 bases between them. In DNA, the CDR3 is TGTGCCAGTAGTCCGGGGACCTGGGGGACCCAGTACTTC. This encodes CASSPGTWGTQYF.

This chain connects TRBV20-1 to TRBJ1-5; a weak D match, TRBD1 (5 bases). Germline lookup yields CDR1 DFQATT and CDR2 SNEGSKA (reference sequence). The CDR3 is made up of 17 amino acids. The V end lost 2 bases, the J end lost 0 bases, and 17 bases lay between the germline ends. This chain's CDR3 is CSARWGGRKYSNQPQHF. The CDR3 DNA follows: TGCAGTGCTAGATGGGGGGGGAGGAAGTATAGCAATCAGCCCCAGCATTTT.

This clonotype was picked up one time. The chain joins TRBV18 to TRBJ1-5, with D possibly TRBD1 on 6 matching bases. This CDR3 is built from 14 residues. The V gene's germline CDR1 is KGHSH and CDR2 LQKENI. V was cut by 2 bases and J by 7 bases, with 12 bases left in between. CDR3 DNA: TGTGCCAGCTCACCAACAGGGAGTGCACAGCCCCAGCATTTT. Translated, it gives CASSPTGSAQPQHF.

The chain carries TRBV7-8 and TRBJ1-5; 8 bases map to TRBD1. The CDR3 sequence is 13 residues long. The germline V gene encodes CDR1 SGHVS and CDR2 FQNEAQ. J gave up 6 bases and V 6 bases, and 4 bases lay outside the gene matches. CDR3 region: CASRPDRGQPQHF. The CDR3 DNA follows: TGTGCCAGCAGACCCGACAGGGGTCAGCCCCAGCATTTT.

This clonotype was observed a few times. The V and J genes are TRBV24-1 and TRBJ2-3; 14 bases agree with TRBD2. The V and J ends lost 4 bases and 8 bases, in that order; junction bases with no gene match: 10. CDR3 length: 17 residues. Germline V gene data show CDR1 as KGHDR and CDR2 as SFDVKD. CDR3: CATSDQTSGRGFRTQYF. The CDR3, as DNA: TGTGCCACCAGTGACCAGACTAGCGGGAGGGGGTTTCGTACGCAGTATTTT.

This clonotype came up many times. The genes are TRBV11-2 and TRBJ2-1; 8 bases are a match to TRBD2. Trimming took 8 bases from V and 5 from J; bases not matched to a gene: 5. Per germline, CDR1 SGHAT and CDR2 FQNNGV. There are 13 residues in the CDR3. CDR3 loop: CASPAGEDNEQFF. The CDR3 DNA sequence: TGTGCCAGCCCAGCGGGAGAGGACAATGAGCAGTTCTTC.

The chain combines TRBV6-1 with TRBJ2-3; 8 positions agree with TRBD1. J was trimmed by 4 bases and V by 7 bases; bases with no gene match: 7. This CDR3 has 14 amino acids. Germline lookup yields CDR1 MNHNS and CDR2 SASEGT. CDR3 protein: CASTRQGRPDTQYF. The CDR3, as DNA: TGTGCCAGCACGAGACAGGGGAGGCCAGATACGCAGTATTTT.

In the case of this clonotype: A read error may be the cause here, since a much bigger clone is one base away. The chain carries TRBV11-2 and TRBJ1-1; possibly TRBD1 for D (5 bases). In germline, CDR1 is SGHAT, CDR2 FQNNGV. CDR3 length: 13 amino acids. Trimming removed 6 bases from V and 3 bases from J, with 11 bases in between. CDR3 loop: CASSTLGDTEAFF. The CDR3 DNA is TGTGCCAGCAGTACCCTGGGGGACACTGAAGCTTTCTTT. The entire variable domain, with the rest obtained from reference TRBV11-2 and TRBJ1-1, is as follows: EAGVAQSPRYKIIEKRQSVAFWCNPISGHATLYWYQQILGQGPKLLIQFQNNGVVDDSQLPKDRFSAERLKGVDSTLKIQPAKLEDSAVYLCASSTLGDTEAFFGQGTRLTVV.

This clonotype was recorded a few times. The chain carries TRBV4-3 and TRBJ2-7; 11 bases agree with TRBD2. The V gene's germline CDR1 is LGHNA and CDR2 YSLEER. With 0 bases clipped from V and 2 bases from J, the junction kept 9 bases outside the gene matches. The CDR3 has 18 residues. The CDR3: CASSQEALAGGTPYEQYF. The CDR3 DNA is TGCGCCAGCAGCCAAGAGGCCCTAGCGGGAGGTACCCCCTACGAGCAGTACTTC.

This clonotype has a count of ten or more. The rearrangement joins TRBV28 to TRBJ2-7; 8 bases match TRBD1. The J segment lost 1 base and the V segment lost 6 bases, leaving 11 bases of the junction unmatched. The CDR3 runs 16 residues. CDR1 and CDR2 from the germline V gene are MDHEN and SYDVKM. The CDR3 region has the DNA TGTGCCAGCAGGGCAGGGGGCGGGTTGGGGTCCTACGAGCAGTACTTC. This encodes CASRAGGGLGSYEQYF. The entire variable domain, with the rest obtained from reference TRBV28 and TRBJ2-7, is as follows: DVKVTQSSRYLVKRTGEKVFLECVQDMDHENMFWYRQDPGLGLRLIYFSYDVKMKEKGDIPEGYSVSREKKERFSLILESASTNQTSMYLCASRAGGGLGSYEQYFGPGTRLTVT.

The V and J genes are TRBV24-1 and TRBJ2-1; possibly TRBD2 for D (6 bases). CDR3 length: 16 amino acids. Germline values: CDR1 KGHDR, CDR2 SFDVKD. Trimming removed 0 bases from V and 4 bases from J, with 12 bases in between. CDR3 nucleotide sequence: TGTGCCACCAGTGATTTGTCGGGGGATCTTTACAATGAGCAGTTCTTC. Protein: CATSDLSGDLYNEQFF.

This clonotype was picked up many times. The J gene is TRBJ2-2, the V gene TRBV3-1; 7 bases line up with TRBD2. The V segment lost 4 bases and the J segment 0 bases; nucleotides outside the gene matches: 2. CDR3 length: 15 residues. Germline CDR1 is LGHDT and CDR2 is YNNKEL (reference sequence). The CDR3 DNA sequence: TGTGCCAGCAGCCCGACTAGCTCGAACACCGGGGAGCTGTTTTTT. Its translation: CASSPTSSNTGELFF.

This clonotype has only a few counts. The chain combines TRBV27 with TRBJ1-2, with 12 positions matching TRBD1. Germline trimming cut 10 bases from V and 8 bases from J; bases unmatched to any gene: 11. CDR1 and CDR2 (germline): MNHEY, SMNVEV (reference sequence). CDR3 length: 14 residues. The DNA of the CDR3 is TGTGCCAAGACCCGGGACAGGGGGCAGAGGGGCTACACCTTC. Translating it yields CAKTRDRGQRGYTF.

The V call is TRBV7-9, the J call TRBJ1-2, with unresolved D. Germline lookup yields CDR1 SEHNR and CDR2 FQNEAQ (reference sequence). The CDR3 is 13 amino acids. V dropped 1 base and J dropped 3 bases, with 6 bases sitting between them. This chain's CDR3 is CASSLDPDYGYTF. CDR3 in DNA: TGTGCCAGCAGCTTAGACCCGGACTATGGCTACACCTTC.